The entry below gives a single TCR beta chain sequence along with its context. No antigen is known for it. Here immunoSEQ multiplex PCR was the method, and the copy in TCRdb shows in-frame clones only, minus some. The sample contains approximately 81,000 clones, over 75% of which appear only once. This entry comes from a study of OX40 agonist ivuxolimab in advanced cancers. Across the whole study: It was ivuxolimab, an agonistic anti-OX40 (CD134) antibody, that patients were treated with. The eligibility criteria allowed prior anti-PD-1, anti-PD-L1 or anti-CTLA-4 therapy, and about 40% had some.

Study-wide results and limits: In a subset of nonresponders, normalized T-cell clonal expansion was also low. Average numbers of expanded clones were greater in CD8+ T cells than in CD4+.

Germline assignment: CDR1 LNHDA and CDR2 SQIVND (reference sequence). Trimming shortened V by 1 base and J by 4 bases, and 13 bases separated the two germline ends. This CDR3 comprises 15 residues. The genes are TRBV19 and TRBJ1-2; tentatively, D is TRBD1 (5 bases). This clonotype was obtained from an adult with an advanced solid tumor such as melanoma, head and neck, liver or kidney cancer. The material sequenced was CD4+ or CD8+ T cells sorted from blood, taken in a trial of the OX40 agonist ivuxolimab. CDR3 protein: CASSIGGGFFYGYTF. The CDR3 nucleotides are TGTGCCAGTAGTATAGGCGGGGGGTTCTTCTATGGCTACACCTTC.